This TCR beta chain was captured in a study of Graves' ophthalmopathy and Graves' hyperthyroidism. Researchers classed hyperthyroidism as stable given no ophthalmopathy within 18 months of follow-up. Among the exclusions were patients with other autoimmune diseases, uncontrolled infections, pregnancy or lactation. Findings of the study overall: Blood samples also showed most expanded thyroid clonotypes exceeding 0.001 frequency.

Ten or more counts support this clonotype. Antigen: not known. Losses at the gene ends were 7 bases for V and 6 bases for J; bases not matched to a gene: 8. This CDR3 spans 13 amino acids. Germline loops: CDR1 SQVTM, CDR2 ANQGSEA. Amplifying from RNA transcripts, the study obtained TCR beta CDR3 regions. HTBI primers primed a first-round RT-PCR, and a second-round multiplex PCR followed. TCRdb reprocessed the multiplex PCR reads via MiXCR and lists one record per CDR3 protein. This table has some 370,000 distinct CDR3 sequences, roughly a sixth appearing once. This sequence originates from an adult woman with stable Graves' hyperthyroidism. The sequenced sample consisted of peripheral blood. V and J are TRBV29-1 and TRBJ1-5, with 8 nucleotides matching TRBD1. CDR3 in amino acids: CSGGQGGGQPQHF. The DNA of the CDR3 is TGCAGCGGCGGACAGGGAGGGGGTCAGCCCCAGCATTTT.